Listed below are T cell receptor beta chains from one sample, sequenced in a study of blood T cell repertoires in COVID-19. This table comes from immunoSEQ multiplex PCR, and its TCRdb copy is limited to in-frame clones, with some not included. The sample lists about 240,000 clones, about 88% seen once, with approximately 7% in the top ten. The sequenced material came from peripheral blood. Source of these receptors: a woman aged 70-85 years with active or convalescent COVID-19. Each CDR3 is given with its conserved first and last residue. Each record gives: D gene, clone size, J gene, V gene, CDR3 protein, CDR3 DNA. D genes are given only for firm matches. Size values are once, few and many counts, or a class for expanded clones, and some rows have none.

>NA|many|TRBJ1-6|TRBV2
CATNPDSSYNSPLHF
TGTGCCACAAACCCGGACAGCTCCTATAATTCACCCCTCCACTTT
>TRBD1|NA|TRBJ1-2|TRBV2
CASSEEGQGVYGYTF
TGTGCCAGCAGTGAAGAGGGACAGGGAGTCTATGGCTACACCTTC
>NA|NA|TRBJ2-2|TRBV3-1/TRBV3-2
CASSPLTTSATGELFF
TGTGCCAGCAGCCCCCTGACAACCTCGGCCACCGGGGAGCTGTTTTTT
>TRBD1|NA|TRBJ1-2|TRBV3-1/TRBV3-2
CASSEQGVGGYTF
TGTGCCAGCAGCGAACAGGGGGTGGGCGGCTACACCTTC
>TRBD1|NA|TRBJ2-1|TRBV19
CASSIDRAKLLNNEQFF
TGTGCCAGTAGTATTGACAGGGCAAAACTTTTAAACAATGAGCAGTTCTTC
>NA|NA|TRBJ1-6|TRBV5-8
CASSLWGAGTKPRALHF
TGTGCCAGCAGCTTGTGGGGAGCAGGGACAAAGCCCCGGGCCCTCCACTTT
>NA|NA|TRBJ1-2|TRBV5-6
CASSLQGVAGYTF
TGTGCCAGCAGCCTACAGGGAGTCGCTGGCTACACCTTC
>TRBD1|NA|TRBJ2-3|TRBV19
CASSRQGFTDTQYF
TGTGCCAGTAGTAGACAGGGATTCACAGATACGCAGTATTTT
>NA|NA|TRBJ1-1|TRBV18
CASSPVEAPGVTEAFF
TGTGCCAGCTCACCCGTAGAGGCTCCAGGGGTGACTGAAGCTTTCTTT
>NA|NA|TRBJ1-5|TRBV4-3
CASSQGIRQPQHF
TGCGCCAGCAGCCAAGGTATCCGTCAGCCCCAGCATTTT
>TRBD1|NA|TRBJ2-7|TRBV19
CASSVTGVHEQYF
TGTGCCAGTAGTGTCACAGGGGTCCACGAGCAGTACTTC
>TRBD2|NA|TRBJ2-4|TRBV9
CASSVGDSGGLWIQYF
TGTGCCAGCAGCGTAGGAGATAGCGGGGGCCTTTGGATTCAGTACTTC
>TRBD1|NA|TRBJ2-3|TRBV9
CASSAGGAHTDTQYF
TGTGCCAGCAGCGCAGGGGGCGCCCACACAGATACGCAGTATTTT
>NA|NA|TRBJ2-4|TRBV4-3
CASSQRDTGAKNIQYF
TGCGCCAGCAGCCAGCGTGATACAGGGGCCAAAAACATTCAGTACTTC
>NA|few|TRBJ1-2|TRBV29-1
CSVKGEAPPVYGYTF
TGCAGCGTTAAAGGGGAGGCCCCGCCGGTCTATGGCTACACCTTC